This TCR beta chain emerged from a study of blood T cells in healthy people across ages. Primers used in a second PCR of roughly 7 to 11 cycles were a sample-barcoded 5' primer and a J-beta primer mix. Researchers report that a template-switch adaptor with 12 random nucleotides tagged each cDNA molecule. Each CDR3 protein is one row after TCRdb ran MiXCR on the 5' RACE reads. This table holds about 750,000 distinct CDR3 sequences, approximately 53% found once. V lost 1 base and J lost 10, with 17 bases in between. This CDR3 has 14 residues. In germline, CDR1 is DFQATT, CDR2 SNEGSKA (reference sequence).

This TCR came from a man older than 75 in good health. The genes are TRBV20-1 and TRBJ2-1; D is possibly TRBD2 (5 bases). Sequenced input: blood. The CDR3 DNA follows: TGCAGTGCTAGAGGGAGGCTAGAGGGATGGGAGCAGTTCTTC. It is translated as CSARGRLEGWEQFF.